The entry below describes one T cell receptor beta chain. This sample is part of a study of T cells after yellow fever vaccination. Per the germline V gene, CDR1 is MNHEY and CDR2 is SVGAGI. The CDR3 contains 13 residues. Trimming pared 7 bases from V and 5 bases from J, leaving 14 bases between. TCRdb ran MiXCR on the 5' RACE reads and lists one entry per CDR3 protein. The sample records a few hundred thousand distinct CDR3 sequences, approximately 3% being singletons. This clonotype was sampled from a man between 18 and 35 years old who received the YFV17D yellow fever vaccine. V usage is TRBV6-5 and J usage is TRBJ2-5; D is possibly TRBD1 (6 bases). Material: CD4+ T cells sorted from PBMCs, obtained 10 days after the yellow fever booster vaccination. The CDR3 sequence is CASNNGDTETQYF. The DNA of the CDR3 is TGTGCCAGCAACAATGGGGACACGGAGACCCAGTACTTC.